This T cell receptor (beta chain) is drawn from a study of cytomegalovirus exposure and HLA in healthy donors. General observations from the study: Researchers reported in a later analysis that a missense DCLRE1C variant was tied to TCR beta V- and J-gene trimming. Further analysis, carried out later, found HLA-associated TCR beta chains more clonally expanded than equally common other chains. DRB1 had the most TCR associations and HLA-C the fewest, a later analysis found, with rates varying by HLA locus. Diagnosis of cytomegalovirus status made by the classifier reportedly showed high specificity and sensitivity.

PCR amplification relied on 60 Vbeta primers (plus 13 Jbeta primers). The protocol was immunoSEQ multiplex PCR, while the TCRdb copy is restricted to in-frame clones and leaves out a portion. This sample has around 190,000 clones; 70% to 90% occur once, and the top ten carry approximately 2.1%. V trimming: 4 bases; J trimming: 1 base; junction bases outside the gene matches: 12. The CDR3 spans 17 residues. In germline, CDR1 is MDHEN, CDR2 SYDVKM. In regard to this clone: Its target is unknown.

The specimen was PBMCs. This receptor was taken from a woman aged 45-65 years in good health and CMV-seronegative. The J gene is TRBJ2-5, the V gene TRBV28, with 7 positions matching TRBD1. CDR3 coding DNA: TGTGCCAGCAGTTCTAGGCCCCGGACAGGACCCCAAGAGACCCAGTACTTC. It specifies CASSSRPRTGPQETQYF.